The rows below give T cell receptor beta chains drawn from one sample of a study of T-cell memory formation after mild COVID-19. TCRdb passed the 5' RACE reads through MiXCR, listing each CDR3 protein once. The sample lists fewer than 500,000 distinct CDR3 sequences; roughly 25% were seen once. Sequenced sample: PBMCs or a T cell subset sorted from them (not recorded which). The receptors come from an adult woman who had mild COVID-19 (a few samples of this study predate the infection). Cell type and time point are not known. Both conserved end residues are part of each CDR3. The D gene is left open where the match is weak. A clone size is listed for some rows: how often the clone was seen (once, few, many), or a class if it is expanded.

clone_size,cdr3_length,v_call,d_call,j_call,cdr3_aa,cdr3_nt
few,14,TRBV3-1,TRBD2,TRBJ2-7,CASSQNGGAYEQYF,TGTGCCAGCAGCCAAAACGGGGGGGCCTACGAGCAGTACTTC
-,12,TRBV6-5,-,TRBJ2-1,CASTGPANEQFF,TGTGCCAGCACCGGACCGGCGAATGAGCAGTTCTTC
few,16,TRBV4-1,TRBD1,TRBJ2-6,CASSRDRGDGANVLTF,TGCGCCAGCAGCCGAGACAGGGGTGATGGGGCCAACGTCCTGACTTTC
-,15,TRBV5-6,-,TRBJ2-7,CASRQKGTTSYEQYF,TGTGCCAGCCGTCAAAAGGGGACAACTTCCTACGAGCAGTACTTC
-,15,TRBV11-3,TRBD1,TRBJ2-7,CASSPRDRGGLEQYF,TGTGCCAGCAGCCCCAGGGACAGGGGTGGTCTCGAGCAGTACTTC
-,13,TRBV3-1,TRBD1,TRBJ2-7,CASNRQGGYEQYF,TGTGCCAGCAACCGACAGGGGGGCTACGAGCAGTACTTC
many,15,TRBV5-1,-,TRBJ2-3,CASSLARGRGDTQYF,TGCGCCAGCAGCTTGGCCAGGGGACGTGGAGATACGCAGTATTTT
many,14,TRBV6-2/TRBV6-3,TRBD2,TRBJ2-2,CASSRTSDTGELFF,TGTGCCAGCAGTAGGACTAGCGACACCGGGGAGCTGTTTTTT
-,14,TRBV5-1,-,TRBJ1-1,CASSLMAGEAEAFF,TGCGCCAGCAGCTTGATGGCAGGGGAGGCTGAAGCTTTCTTT
-,15,TRBV20-1,-,TRBJ1-6,CSASAPRSQNSPLHF,TGCAGTGCTAGTGCCCCCCGCAGCCAGAATTCACCCCTCCACTTT
-,15,TRBV5-1,TRBD1,TRBJ1-1,CASSLEAGGHTEAFF,TGCGCCAGCAGCTTGGAGGCAGGGGGGCACACTGAAGCTTTCTTT
few,15,TRBV15,-,TRBJ2-3,CATSRDRAGADTQYF,TGTGCCACCAGCAGAGATAGAGCAGGGGCAGATACGCAGTATTTT
-,14,TRBV27,-,TRBJ1-2,CASSKGQKVYGYTF,TGTGCCAGCAGTAAGGGACAAAAAGTTTATGGCTACACCTTC
many,16,TRBV25-1,-,TRBJ2-7,CASSEKSGPKSYEQYF,TGTGCCAGCAGTGAAAAGTCGGGGCCGAAATCCTACGAGCAGTACTTC
few,13,TRBV29-1,TRBD1,TRBJ1-1,CSVESGSGGEAFF,TGCAGCGTTGAATCCGGGTCAGGGGGTGAAGCTTTCTTT
-,16,TRBV7-9,TRBD1,TRBJ2-7,CASSPAPGQGPYEQYF,TGTGCCAGCAGTCCAGCCCCGGGACAGGGTCCCTACGAGCAGTACTTC
-,15,TRBV14,-,TRBJ2-5,CASSLSRTLQETQYF,TGTGCCAGCAGCCTATCGAGGACCCTCCAAGAGACCCAGTACTTC